These 16 T cell receptor beta chains came from one sample sequenced in a study of lymphopenia after photon versus proton radiotherapy. TCRdb's table, derived via immunoSEQ multiplex PCR, lists solely in-frame clones and lacks some. The profile covers approximately 150,000 clones, with 75% to 90% appearing a single time and 4% to 5% taken by the ten largest. This material consisted of peripheral blood, taken from a patient treated with photon-based radiotherapy. Source of these receptors: a man in his fifties or sixties with gastric cancer.

The J gene is TRBJ1-1, the V gene TRBV7-2, with D possibly being TRBD1 (6 bases). This CDR3 has 14 amino acids. Looked up from germline, CDR1 is SGHTA and CDR2 is FQGNSA. V was clipped by 5 bases and J by 3 bases, with 13 bases between them. The CDR3 coding sequence is TGTGCCAGCAGCATTACAACAGGGCACACTGAAGCTTTCTTT. This gives the protein CASSITTGHTEAFF.

DNA of the CDR3: TGTGCCAGCAGCAAGGGACTAGCGGGAGGGATAAGTTTTACCGAGCAGTACTTC. Residues: CASSKGLAGGISFTEQYF. This chain uses TRBV7-2 with TRBJ2-7, with TRBD2 matching over 16 bases. V gave up 5 bases and J gave up 6 bases; unmatched junction bases: 13. From germline, CDR1 is SGHTA and CDR2 FQGNSA. The CDR3 consists of 18 residues.

This clone was seen a handful of times. This chain uses TRBV19 with TRBJ1-2; TRBD1 aligns across 9 bases. This CDR3 is 13 amino acids long. CDR1 LNHDA and CDR2 SQIVND come from the germline V gene (reference sequence). V was pared by 10 bases and J by 4 bases, with 7 bases of the junction left unmatched. The CDR3 protein is CATKAGQGYGYTF. CDR3 bases: TGTGCCACTAAAGCGGGACAGGGCTATGGCTACACCTTC.

This clone showed up just once. V usage is TRBV6-5 and J usage is TRBJ2-5, with D possibly being TRBD1 (6 bases). Trimming removed 1 base at V and 3 bases at J, with 12 bases between. Germline V lookup: CDR1 MNHEY, CDR2 SVGAGI. The CDR3 loop spans 15 amino acids. The DNA of the CDR3 is TGTGCCAGCAGTTACTTGGGGGCAGGGGAAGAGACCCAGTACTTC. It encodes CASSYLGAGEETQYF.

The rearrangement joins TRBV4-2 to TRBJ2-7; TRBD1 matches at 7 bases. The germline CDR1 and CDR2 sequences are LGHNA and YNFKEQ. This CDR3 has 15 amino acids. The junction had 9 bases not matched to a gene; V was cut back by 4 bases and J by 3 bases. The CDR3 reads CASSRLGTENYEQYF. For the CDR3, the DNA is TGTGCCAGCAGCCGCCTAGGGACAGAGAACTACGAGCAGTACTTC.

The chain has TRBV20-1 and TRBJ1-5; D uncertain. V lost 5 bases and J 0 bases, leaving 2 bases between the germline ends. From germline, CDR1 is DFQATT and CDR2 SNEGSKA (reference sequence). This CDR3 is built from 11 residues. Here the CDR3 DNA reads TGCAGTGCTGGTAGCAATCAGCCCCAGCATTTT. Translation gives CSAGSNQPQHF.

This chain connects TRBV6-5 to TRBJ1-1; no clear D gene. V dropped 0 bases and J dropped 1 base, with 12 bases sitting between them. The CDR3 runs 16 residues. Germline V gene data show CDR1 as MNHEY and CDR2 as SVGAGI. The CDR3 DNA sequence: TGTGCCAGCAGTTACTCGGGATCGGGTACGAACACTGAAGCTTTCTTT. Translated: CASSYSGSGTNTEAFF.

V gene TRBV5-1 combines with J gene TRBJ2-7; D gene ambiguous. With 4 bases removed from V and 2 bases from J, the gap between germline ends came to 13 bases. Germline V lookup: CDR1 SGHRS, CDR2 YFSETQ. The CDR3 consists of 14 residues. This CDR3 reads CASSLLGPPYEQYF. For the CDR3, the DNA is TGCGCCAGCAGCCTCCTTGGACCACCCTACGAGCAGTACTTC.

The chain recombines TRBV28 with TRBJ2-7; D gene unclear. Trimming removed 5 bases at V and 5 bases at J, with 10 bases between. This CDR3 is 12 amino acids long. The germline V gene encodes CDR1 MDHEN and CDR2 SYDVKM. The CDR3 region is CASSTPANEQYF. CDR3 sequence (DNA): TGTGCCAGCAGTACGCCCGCGAACGAGCAGTACTTC.

The chain couples TRBV20-1 to TRBJ1-2; maybe TRBD1 (6 bases). Germline values: CDR1 DFQATT, CDR2 SNEGSKA (reference sequence). V was cut by 6 bases and J by 4 bases, with 9 bases left in between. The CDR3 sequence is 11 residues long. The chain's CDR3 is CSAQDSYGYTF. Written as DNA, the CDR3 is TGCAGTGCCCAGGACAGCTATGGCTACACCTTC.

The rearrangement links TRBV6-1 to TRBJ1-3, with D tentatively TRBD1 (5 bases). CDR3 length: 14 amino acids. V was cut by 8 bases and J by 4 bases, with 15 bases left in between. Germline CDR1 reads MNHNS; CDR2 reads SASEGT. The CDR3 region has the DNA TGTGCCAGCCGAGGACACCTAGCCGGAAACACCATATATTTT. Translated: CASRGHLAGNTIYF.

The chain uses TRBV6-4 and TRBJ1-1; D not certain. Germline loops: CDR1 MRHNA, CDR2 SNTAGT. The CDR3 extends over 13 amino acids. V was cut by 4 bases and J by 9 bases, with 15 bases left in between. The DNA of the CDR3 is TGTGCCAGCAGTGCCAACGACGCGGGGAAAGCTTTCTTT. Protein: CASSANDAGKAFF.

The V gene is TRBV4-1, the J gene TRBJ1-1; D may be TRBD1 (6 bases). There are 16 residues in the CDR3. Trimming took 0 bases from V and 2 from J, leaving 13 bases between them. Per the germline V gene, CDR1 is MGHRA and CDR2 is YSYEKL. The CDR3, as DNA: TGCGCCAGCAGCCAAGAGATAACAGGGCCCAACACTGAAGCTTTCTTT. Amino acid sequence: CASSQEITGPNTEAFF.

The rearrangement links TRBV7-2 to TRBJ2-1; no reliable D call. Germline V gene sequence: CDR1 SGHTA, CDR2 FQGNSA. This CDR3 contains 16 residues. V was pared by 1 base and J by 5 bases, with 15 bases between. The CDR3 region has the DNA TGTGCCAGCAGCTTAGGAGGAGCGTGGTCGAACAATGAGCAGTTCTTC. Translation gives CASSLGGAWSNNEQFF.

The chain couples TRBV7-2 to TRBJ2-7, with TRBD1 matching over 9 bases. The germline CDR1 and CDR2 sequences are SGHTA and FQGNSA. The CDR3 is 14 residues long. J lost 3 bases, V lost 5 bases, and 5 bases had no gene match. This chain's CDR3 is CASSIGTGYYEQYF. CDR3 nucleotide sequence: TGTGCCAGCAGCATCGGGACAGGGTACTACGAGCAGTACTTC.

This clone was seen more than once but under ten times. This sequence joins TRBV2 and TRBJ2-5; D may correspond to TRBD1 or TRBD2 (7 bases each). The CDR3 is made up of 14 amino acids. The V and J ends lost 5 bases and 2 bases respectively, with 12 bases between them. Germline CDR1 and CDR2: SNHLY and FYNNEI. CDR3 sequence (DNA): TGTGCCAGCAGTTCAGGGGGGGATCAAGAGACCCAGTACTTC. Translated, it gives CASSSGGDQETQYF.